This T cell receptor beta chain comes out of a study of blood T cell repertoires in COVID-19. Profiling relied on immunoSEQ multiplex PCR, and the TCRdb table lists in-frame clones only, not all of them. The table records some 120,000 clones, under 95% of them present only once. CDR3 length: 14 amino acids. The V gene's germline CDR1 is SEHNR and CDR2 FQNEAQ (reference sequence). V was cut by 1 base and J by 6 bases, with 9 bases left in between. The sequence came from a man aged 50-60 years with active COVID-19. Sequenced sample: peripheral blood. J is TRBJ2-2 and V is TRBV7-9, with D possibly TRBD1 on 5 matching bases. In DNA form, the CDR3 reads TGTGCCAGCAGCTTAGGGGGCTTGTCCGGGGAGCTGTTTTTT. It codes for CASSLGGLSGELFF.